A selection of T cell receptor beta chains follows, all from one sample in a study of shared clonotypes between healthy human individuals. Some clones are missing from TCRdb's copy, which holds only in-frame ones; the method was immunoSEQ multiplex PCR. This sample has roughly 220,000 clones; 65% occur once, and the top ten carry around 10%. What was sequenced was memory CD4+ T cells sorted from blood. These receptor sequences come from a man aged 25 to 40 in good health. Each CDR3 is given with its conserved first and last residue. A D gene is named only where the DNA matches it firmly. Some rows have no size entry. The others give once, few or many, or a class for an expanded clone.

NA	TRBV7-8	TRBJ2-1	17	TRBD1	CASSLLGTGAGYNEQFF	TGTGCCAGCAGCTTACTCGGGACAGGGGCGGGGTACAATGAGCAGTTCTTC
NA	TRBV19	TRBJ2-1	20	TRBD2	CASSKTGTSGTLFSYNEQFF	TGTGCCAGTAGTAAAACCGGGACTAGCGGAACTCTTTTCTCCTACAATGAGCAGTTCTTC
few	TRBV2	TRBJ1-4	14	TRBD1	CASDQTGAVEKLFF	TGTGCCAGCGATCAGACAGGGGCGGTCGAAAAACTGTTTTTT
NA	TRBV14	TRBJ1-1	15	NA	CASSRYGGQDTEAFF	TGTGCCAGCAGCCGATATGGGGGGCAGGACACTGAAGCTTTCTTT
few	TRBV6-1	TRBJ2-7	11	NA	CASTSPYEQYF	TGTGCCAGCACCAGCCCCTACGAGCAGTACTTC
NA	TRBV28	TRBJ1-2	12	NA	CASSLGGGVYTF	TGTGCCAGCAGTTTGGGTGGGGGCGTCTACACCTTC
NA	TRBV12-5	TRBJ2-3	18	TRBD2	CASGLGPGAGEVRDTQYF	TGTGCTAGTGGTTTGGGGCCCGGGGCGGGAGAAGTTAGAGATACGCAGTATTTT
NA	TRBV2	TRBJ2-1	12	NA	CASRERGVEQFF	TGTGCCAGCAGGGAAAGGGGTGTTGAGCAGTTCTTC
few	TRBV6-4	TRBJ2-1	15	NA	CASRKEARSNDEQFF	TGTGCCAGCCGTAAGGAGGCAAGATCAAATGATGAGCAGTTCTTC
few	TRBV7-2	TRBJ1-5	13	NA	CASSLGVERPQHF	TGTGCCAGCAGCTTAGGGGTGGAAAGGCCCCAGCATTTT
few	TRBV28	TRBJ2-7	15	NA	CASSSEQGYGHEQYF	TGTGCCAGCAGTTCAGAACAGGGTTACGGGCACGAGCAGTACTTC
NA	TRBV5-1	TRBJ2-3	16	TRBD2	CASSLITSGSTDTQYF	TGCGCCAGCAGCTTGATAACTAGCGGGAGCACAGATACGCAGTATTTT
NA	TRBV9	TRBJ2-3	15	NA	CASSVVGAQTDTQYF	TGTGCCAGCAGCGTAGTCGGGGCGCAGACAGATACGCAGTATTTT
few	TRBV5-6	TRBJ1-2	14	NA	CASSSRTDYRGYTF	TGTGCCAGCAGTTCCAGGACGGATTACCGTGGCTACACCTTC
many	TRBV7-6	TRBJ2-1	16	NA	CASSLYAAGAYNEQFF	TGTGCCAGCAGCTTATACGCCGCGGGTGCCTACAATGAGCAGTTCTTC
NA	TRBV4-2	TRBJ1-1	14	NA	CASSQGTTNTEAFF	TGTGCCAGCAGCCAGGGGACGACTAACACTGAAGCTTTCTTT
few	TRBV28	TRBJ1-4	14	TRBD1	CASSLGQPGGKLFF	TGTGCCAGCAGTTTGGGACAGCCGGGTGGAAAACTGTTTTTT
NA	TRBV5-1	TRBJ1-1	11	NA	CASSLADETFF	TGCGCCAGCAGCTTGGCAGATGAGACTTTCTTT
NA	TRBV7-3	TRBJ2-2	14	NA	CASSYRSGTGELFF	TGTGCCAGCAGCTACCGTAGTGGCACCGGGGAGCTGTTTTTT
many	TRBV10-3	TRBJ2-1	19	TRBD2	CAISDPSGRGSPSYNEQFF	TGTGCCATCAGTGACCCTAGCGGGAGGGGTAGCCCGTCCTACAATGAGCAGTTCTTC
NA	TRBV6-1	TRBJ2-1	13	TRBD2	CASRTSRYNEQFF	TGTGCCAGCAGGACTAGCCGCTACAATGAGCAGTTCTTC
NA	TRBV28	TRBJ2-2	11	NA	CASSVAGELFF	TGTGCCAGCAGCGTCGCCGGGGAGCTGTTTTTT
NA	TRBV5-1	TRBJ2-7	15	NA	CASSLQGPLSYEQYF	TGCGCCAGCAGCTTACAGGGCCCTCTCTCCTACGAGCAGTACTTC
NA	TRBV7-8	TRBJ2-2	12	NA	CASSSNTGELFF	TGTGCCAGCAGCTCTAACACCGGGGAGCTGTTTTTT
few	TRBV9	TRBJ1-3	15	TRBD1	CASSAGTGVGNTIYF	TGTGCCAGCAGCGCTGGGACAGGGGTTGGAAACACCATATATTTT
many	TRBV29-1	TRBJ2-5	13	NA	CSVGLLGIQTQYF	TGCAGCGTTGGGCTCCTAGGGATACAGACCCAGTACTTC
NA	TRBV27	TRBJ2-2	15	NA	CASSPRRADTGELFF	TGTGCCAGCAGTCCCCGGAGGGCCGACACCGGGGAGCTGTTTTTT
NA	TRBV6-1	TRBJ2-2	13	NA	CASSDRGLKRLFF	TGTGCCAGCAGTGACCGGGGACTTAAGAGGCTGTTTTTT
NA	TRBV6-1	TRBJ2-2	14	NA	CASLRQESTGELFF	TGTGCCAGCCTCAGACAGGAGAGCACCGGGGAGCTGTTTTTT
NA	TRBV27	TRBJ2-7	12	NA	CASFSGSYEQYF	TGTGCCAGTTTCAGCGGCTCCTACGAGCAGTACTTC
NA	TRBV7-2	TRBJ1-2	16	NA	CASSLASQTDRSGYTF	TGTGCCAGCAGCTTAGCATCCCAGACTGACCGATCTGGCTACACCTTC
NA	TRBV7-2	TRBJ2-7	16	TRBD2	CASSLVGTSGAYEQYF	TGTGCCAGCAGCTTAGTGGGGACTAGCGGCGCCTACGAGCAGTACTTC
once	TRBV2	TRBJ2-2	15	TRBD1	CASRADRGQGGELFF	TGTGCCAGCAGGGCGGACAGGGGGCAAGGCGGGGAGCTGTTTTTT
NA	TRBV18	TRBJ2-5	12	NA	CASSQNQETQYF	TGTGCCAGCTCCCAAAACCAAGAGACCCAGTACTTC
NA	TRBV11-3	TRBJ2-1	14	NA	CASSLGREYNEQFF	TGTGCCAGCAGCTTAGGCCGGGAGTACAATGAGCAGTTCTTC
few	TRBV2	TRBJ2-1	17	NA	CASSFALGVGSYNEQFF	TGTGCCAGCAGTTTTGCCCTAGGGGTTGGGTCCTACAATGAGCAGTTCTTC
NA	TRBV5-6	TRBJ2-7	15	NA	CASSLVARTPGEQYF	TGTGCCAGCAGCTTGGTCGCCAGAACACCGGGGGAGCAGTACTTC
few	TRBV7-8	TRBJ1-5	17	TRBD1	CASSLNRQGIANQPQHF	TGTGCCAGCAGCCTGAATCGACAGGGAATCGCCAATCAGCCCCAGCATTTT
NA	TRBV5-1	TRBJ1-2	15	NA	CASSLGRSGNYGYTF	TGCGCCAGCAGCTTGGGAAGGTCGGGTAACTATGGCTACACCTTC
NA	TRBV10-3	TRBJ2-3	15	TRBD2	CALRTSGSGSDTQYF	TGTGCCCTGCGGACTAGCGGGAGTGGGTCAGATACGCAGTATTTT
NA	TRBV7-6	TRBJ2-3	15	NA	CASSLETRDTDTQYF	TGTGCCAGCAGCTTAGAAACCAGAGATACAGATACGCAGTATTTT
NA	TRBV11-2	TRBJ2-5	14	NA	CASSLSGLEETQYF	TGTGCCAGCAGCTTAAGTGGGCTTGAAGAGACCCAGTACTTC
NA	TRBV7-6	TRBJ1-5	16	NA	CASSLAVGGGNQPQHF	TGTGCCAGCAGCTTAGCGGTGGGAGGCGGCAATCAGCCCCAGCATTTT
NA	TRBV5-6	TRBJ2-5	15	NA	CASSLGVGGQETQYF	TGTGCCAGCAGCCTGGGTGTGGGGGGCCAAGAGACCCAGTACTTC
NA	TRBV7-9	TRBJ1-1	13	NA	CASSLRGNTEAFF	TGTGCCAGCAGCCTTAGGGGGAACACTGAAGCTTTCTTT
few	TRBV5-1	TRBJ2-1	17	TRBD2	CASSFRGSGSGSNEQFF	TGCGCCAGCAGCTTTCGGGGTAGCGGGAGCGGATCGAATGAGCAGTTCTTC
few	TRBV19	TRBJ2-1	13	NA	CASSIQESNEQFF	TGTGCCAGTAGTATACAGGAGAGCAATGAGCAGTTCTTC
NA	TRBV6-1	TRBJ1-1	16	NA	CASSGGWAGSNTEAFF	TGTGCCAGCAGTGGAGGATGGGCAGGGTCAAACACTGAAGCTTTCTTT
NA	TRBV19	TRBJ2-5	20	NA	CASSPAPTSFWGKLQETQYF	TGTGCCAGTAGTCCCGCCCCCACTAGCTTCTGGGGCAAACTTCAAGAGACCCAGTACTTC
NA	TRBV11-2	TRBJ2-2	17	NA	CASTTLGGPGWAGELFF	TGTGCCAGCACCACCTTAGGAGGGCCAGGATGGGCCGGGGAGCTGTTTTTT
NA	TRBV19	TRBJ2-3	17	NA	CASSTRPTPRSTDTQYF	TGTGCCAGTAGTACACGGCCGACCCCCCGGAGCACAGATACGCAGTATTTT
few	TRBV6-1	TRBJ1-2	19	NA	CASSETPGRASKYNYGYTF	TGTGCCAGCAGCGAAACTCCGGGGCGGGCCAGCAAGTACAACTATGGCTACACCTTC
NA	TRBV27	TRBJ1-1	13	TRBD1	CASSFIGQGQAFF	TGTGCCAGCAGTTTTATCGGACAGGGTCAAGCTTTCTTT
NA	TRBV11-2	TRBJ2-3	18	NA	CASSLVPGLGFATDTQYF	TGTGCCAGCAGCTTAGTGCCAGGGTTAGGGTTCGCCACAGATACGCAGTATTTT
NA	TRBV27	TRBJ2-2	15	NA	CASSLFSGNTGELFF	TGTGCCAGCAGTTTATTTAGCGGAAACACCGGGGAGCTGTTTTTT
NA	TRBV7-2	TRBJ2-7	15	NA	CASSSALGCFYEQYF	TGTGCCAGCAGCTCCGCTCTTGGGTGTTTCTACGAGCAGTACTTC
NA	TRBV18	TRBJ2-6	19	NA	CASSPTKSGRGSGANVLTF	TGTGCCAGCTCGCCGACTAAGTCGGGACGTGGTTCTGGGGCCAACGTCCTGACTTTC
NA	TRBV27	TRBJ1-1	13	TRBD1	CASSLPGQAVAFF	TGTGCCAGCAGCTTACCCGGACAGGCGGTAGCTTTCTTT
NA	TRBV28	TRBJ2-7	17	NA	CASSDPRRGGGNYEQYF	TGTGCCAGCAGTGACCCACGCCGAGGAGGGGGCAACTACGAGCAGTACTTC
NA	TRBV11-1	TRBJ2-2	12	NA	CASSSDTGELFF	TGTGCCAGCAGCAGTGACACCGGGGAGCTGTTTTTT